The text below deals with one T cell receptor (beta chain). The entry originates in a study of regulatory T cells in long-lasting Graves disease. This sample's time point: newly diagnosed GD, antithyroid drugs for less than 3 months. The authors made the TCR library using RNA they extracted from PBMCs. Construction of the TCR beta libraries employed iRepertoire HTBI primers in conjunction with Arm-PCR of CDR3 regions. MiXCR was run by TCRdb on the multiplex PCR reads, yielding one entry per CDR3 protein. The sample has 550,000 or so distinct CDR3 sequences; about 11% are singletons. CDR1 is MGHRA, CDR2 YSYEKL, per germline. Trimming pared 2 bases from V and 0 bases from J, leaving 5 bases between. The CDR3 contains 13 residues. These data also formed part of another study, on T cells in Graves' hyperthyroidism and ophthalmopathy.

The V and J genes are TRBV4-1 and TRBJ2-7; D is unclear. The receptor's source is a woman in her 30s with Graves disease. Material: peripheral blood mononuclear cells (PBMCs), obtained at new diagnosis, from a patient treated with antithyroid drugs. The CDR3 DNA follows: TGCGCCAGCAGCCAACCCAGCTCCTACGAGCAGTACTTC. This gives the protein CASSQPSSYEQYF.